The 15 T cell receptor beta chains below come from one sample, sequenced in a study of T cells in Graves' hyperthyroidism and ophthalmopathy. RNA transcripts served as the template for amplifying TCR beta CDR3 regions. The TCR CDR3 was amplified in a first-round RT-PCR using the HTBI primer set. TCRdb fed the multiplex PCR reads into MiXCR, producing one record per CDR3 protein. Of hundreds of thousands of distinct CDR3 sequences listed, approximately 15% are singletons. The sequenced sample consisted of blood. The source is a woman between 18 and 29 years old with Graves' hyperthyroidism.

The genes are TRBV24-1 and TRBJ2-5; 12 nucleotides match TRBD2. There are 15 residues in the CDR3. With 5 bases clipped from V and 5 bases from J, the junction kept 5 bases outside the gene matches. Germline V gives CDR1 KGHDR, CDR2 SFDVKD. The CDR3 region has the DNA TGTGCCACCAGTGCAGGACTAGCGGGATCGGAGACCCAGTACTTC. Amino acid sequence: CATSAGLAGSETQYF.

This chain links TRBV30 with TRBJ2-4; 8 nucleotides line up with TRBD1. Germline V gene lookup returns CDR1 GTSNPN and CDR2 SVGIG (reference sequence). The trim removed 0 bases at V and 4 bases at J, leaving 2 bases unmatched. The CDR3 contains 14 residues. CDR3 region: CAWSVGDRKNIQYF. In nucleotides, the CDR3 is TGTGCCTGGAGTGTGGGGGACAGGAAAAACATTCAGTACTTC.

This clonotype was counted at least ten times. J is TRBJ2-7 and V is TRBV7-2; tentative D call: TRBD2 (6 bases). Deletions cut 5 bases from V and 2 bases from J, with 10 bases between. The CDR3 has 13 residues. The germline CDR1 and CDR2 sequences are SGHTA and FQGNSA. The DNA of the CDR3 is TGTGCCAGCAGCGAACCTAGCGCCTACGAGCAGTACTTC. This gives the protein CASSEPSAYEQYF.

Ten or more counts support this clonotype. This chain links TRBV20-1 with TRBJ2-7; 7 bases align to TRBD2. Germline CDR1 and CDR2: DFQATT and SNEGSKA (reference sequence). V was pared by 2 bases and J by 5 bases, with 9 bases of the junction left unmatched. The CDR3 is 14 residues long. CDR3 coding DNA: TGCAGTGCTAGATTTTATGGCGGGAGTCACGAGCAGTACTTC. Residues: CSARFYGGSHEQYF.

This clonotype was counted a few times. This sequence joins TRBV20-1 and TRBJ2-5, with D possibly matching TRBD2 (7 bases). The CDR3 loop spans 13 amino acids. V lost 5 bases to trimming and J lost 2 bases, with 12 bases between them. Germline V lookup: CDR1 DFQATT, CDR2 SNEGSKA (reference sequence). The CDR3 DNA is TGCAGTGCTTTGCGGGGGCTTCAAGAGACCCAGTACTTC. This sequence encodes CSALRGLQETQYF.

This clonotype was detected a few times. This chain connects TRBV10-3 to TRBJ1-2; D unresolved. CDR3 size: 14 residues. V was pared by 0 bases and J by 4 bases, with 9 bases between. CDR1 is ENHRY, CDR2 SYGVKD, per germline. The CDR3: CAISESEAGYGYTF. The CDR3 nucleotides are TGTGCCATCAGTGAGTCGGAGGCAGGCTATGGCTACACCTTC.

This clonotype occurred many times. This chain uses TRBV5-1 with TRBJ2-1; D remains unclear. CDR1 and CDR2 (germline): SGHRS, YFSETQ. Deletions cut 0 bases from V and 0 bases from J, with 10 bases between. The CDR3 is 16 residues long. For the CDR3, the DNA is TGCGCCAGCAGCTTGGGTGTGGGAATCTCCTACAATGAGCAGTTCTTC. Translated, it gives CASSLGVGISYNEQFF.

This clonotype was detected a few times. The chain uses TRBV7-3 and TRBJ2-5, with 7 bases aligning to TRBD1. Germline-derived CDR1 and CDR2 are SGHTA and FQGTGA. With V trimmed by 5 bases and J by 1 base, 7 bases remained unmatched. The CDR3 has 15 amino acids. The CDR3: CASSIRQGGQETQYF. The CDR3 DNA reads as TGTGCCAGCAGCATAAGACAGGGTGGCCAAGAGACCCAGTACTTC.

This clonotype was seen a handful of times. The chain couples TRBV3-1 to TRBJ2-5, with TRBD1 matching over 7 bases. This CDR3 spans 15 amino acids. CDR1 is LGHDT and CDR2 is YNNKEL in the germline V gene (reference sequence). Trimming at V came to 4 bases and at J to 2 bases, leaving 7 bases not matched to a gene. The CDR3: CASSRDSTRQETQYF. The CDR3 DNA reads TGTGCCAGCAGCCGGGACAGTACGAGACAAGAGACCCAGTACTTC.

The chain links TRBV3-1 to TRBJ1-2, with unresolved D. V lost 1 base and J lost 8, with 11 bases in between. The CDR3 runs 13 residues. Germline CDR1 and CDR2: LGHDT and YNNKEL (reference sequence). CDR3 sequence: CASSQGPIRGYTF. The CDR3 coding sequence is TGTGCCAGCAGCCAAGGACCTATTAGGGGCTACACCTTC.

This clonotype was recorded a few times. The chain has TRBV20-1 and TRBJ2-7; 11 bases fit TRBD1. The CDR3 contains 13 residues. The ends lost 6 bases at V and 2 bases at J; junction bases unmatched: 3. Germline CDR1 reads DFQATT; CDR2 reads SNEGSKA (reference sequence). The CDR3 region is CSAWTGGPYEQYF. The CDR3, as DNA: TGCAGTGCCTGGACAGGGGGCCCCTACGAGCAGTACTTC.

A few counts support this clonotype. V gene TRBV6-6 combines with J gene TRBJ2-7; no firm D call. Looked up from germline, CDR1 is MNHNY and CDR2 is SVGAGI (reference sequence). The germline V and J ends were trimmed by 2 bases and 3 bases, with 8 bases remaining between them. The CDR3 has 13 residues. The CDR3 spells CASSYGNYYEQYF. CDR3 nucleotides: TGTGCCAGCAGTTACGGCAATTACTACGAGCAGTACTTC.

This clonotype showed up many times. J is TRBJ2-3 and V is TRBV6-1, with D possibly being TRBD2 (5 bases). Germline CDR1 reads MNHNS; CDR2 reads SASEGT. The germline V and J ends were trimmed by 6 bases and 3 bases, with 7 bases remaining between them. The CDR3 contains 12 residues. CDR3 nucleotides: TGTGCCAGCAGCGGGGAGACAGATACGCAGTATTTT. Translating gives CASSGETDTQYF.

The CDR3 here is CASSFQRSLDEKLFF. For the CDR3, the DNA is TGTGCCAGCAGCTTCCAGCGATCATTGGATGAAAAACTGTTTTTT. The chain couples TRBV7-9 to TRBJ1-4; D uncertain. Trimming cost V 3 bases and J 6 bases, with 14 bases left between them. CDR1 SEHNR and CDR2 FQNEAQ come from the germline V gene (reference sequence). This CDR3 has 15 amino acids.

This clonotype has just a few counts. The gene calls are TRBV6-1 and TRBJ2-5; 8 nucleotides agree with TRBD1. The length of the CDR3 is 16 residues. Trimming removed 4 bases from V and 4 bases from J; junction bases left unmatched: 11. The germline V gene has CDR1 MNHNS and CDR2 SASEGT. The CDR3 DNA reads TGTGCCAGCAGTGGCGCCTCAGGGGGCTTGGGAGAGACCCAGTACTTC. Amino acid sequence: CASSGASGGLGETQYF.